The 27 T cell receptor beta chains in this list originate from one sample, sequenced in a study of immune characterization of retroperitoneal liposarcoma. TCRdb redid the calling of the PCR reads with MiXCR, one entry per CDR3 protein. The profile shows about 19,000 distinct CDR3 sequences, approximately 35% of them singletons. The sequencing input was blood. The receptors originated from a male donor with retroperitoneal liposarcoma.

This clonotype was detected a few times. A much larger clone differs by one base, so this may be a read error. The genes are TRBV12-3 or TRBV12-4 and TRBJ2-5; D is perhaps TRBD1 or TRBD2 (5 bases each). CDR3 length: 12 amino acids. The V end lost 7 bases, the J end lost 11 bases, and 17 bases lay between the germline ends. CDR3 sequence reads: CASTGTNNEQYF. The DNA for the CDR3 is TGTGCCAGCACCGGGACCAACAATGAGCAGTACTTC.

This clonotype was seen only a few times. CDR3 protein: CASSLDLRLAGGPSQETQFF. For the CDR3, the DNA is TGTGCCAGCAGCCTGGACCTCAGACTAGCGGGAGGGCCGTCCCAAGAGACCCAGTTCTTC. V is TRBV6-2 or TRBV6-3 and J is TRBJ2-1, with 14 nucleotides matching TRBD2. The CDR3 length is 20 residues. V dropped 6 bases and J dropped 13; count of bases not matched to a gene: 26. Germline values: CDR1 MNHEY, CDR2 SVGEGT.

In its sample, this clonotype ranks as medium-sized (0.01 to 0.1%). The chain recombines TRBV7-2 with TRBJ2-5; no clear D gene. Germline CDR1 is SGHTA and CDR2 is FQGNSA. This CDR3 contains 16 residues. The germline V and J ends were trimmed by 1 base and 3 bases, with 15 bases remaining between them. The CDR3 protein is CASSLGLETAKETQYF. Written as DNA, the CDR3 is TGTGCCAGCAGCTTAGGCCTCGAAACAGCGAAAGAGACCCAGTACTTC.

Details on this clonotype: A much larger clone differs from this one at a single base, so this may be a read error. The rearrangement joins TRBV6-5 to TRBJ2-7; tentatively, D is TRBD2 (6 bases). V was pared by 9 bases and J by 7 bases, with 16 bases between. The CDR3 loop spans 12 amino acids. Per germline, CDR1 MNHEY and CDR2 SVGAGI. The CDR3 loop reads CARGGPPGEQYF. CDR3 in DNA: TGTGCCAGGGGGGGACCTCCGGGGGAGCAGTACTTC.

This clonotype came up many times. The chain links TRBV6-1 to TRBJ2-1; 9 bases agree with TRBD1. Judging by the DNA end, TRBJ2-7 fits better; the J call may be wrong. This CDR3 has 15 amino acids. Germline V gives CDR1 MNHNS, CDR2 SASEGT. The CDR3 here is CASSSSGTGTYEQYF. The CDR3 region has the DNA TGTGCCAGCAGTTCCTCCGGGACAGGGACCTACGAGCAGTACTTC.

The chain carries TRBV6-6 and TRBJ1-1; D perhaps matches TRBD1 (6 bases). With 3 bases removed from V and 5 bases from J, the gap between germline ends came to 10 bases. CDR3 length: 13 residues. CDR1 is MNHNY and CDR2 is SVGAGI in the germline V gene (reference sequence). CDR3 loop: CASSYLQGTEAFF. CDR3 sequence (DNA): TGTGCCAGCAGTTATCTACAGGGAACTGAAGCTTTCTTT.

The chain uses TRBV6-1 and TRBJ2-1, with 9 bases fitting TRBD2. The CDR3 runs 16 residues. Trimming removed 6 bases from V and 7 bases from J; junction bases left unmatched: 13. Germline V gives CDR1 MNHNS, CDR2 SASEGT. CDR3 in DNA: TGTGCCAGCAGCCCAATAGCGGGAGTAAGTATGAATGAGCAGTTCTTC. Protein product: CASSPIAGVSMNEQFF.

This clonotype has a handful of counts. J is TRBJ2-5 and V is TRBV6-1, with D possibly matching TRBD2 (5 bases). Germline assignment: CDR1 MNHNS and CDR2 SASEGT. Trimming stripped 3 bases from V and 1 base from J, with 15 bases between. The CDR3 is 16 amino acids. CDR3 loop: CASSDGGSLTQETQYF. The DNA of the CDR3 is TGTGCCAGCAGTGACGGTGGGAGCCTTACCCAAGAGACCCAGTACTTC.

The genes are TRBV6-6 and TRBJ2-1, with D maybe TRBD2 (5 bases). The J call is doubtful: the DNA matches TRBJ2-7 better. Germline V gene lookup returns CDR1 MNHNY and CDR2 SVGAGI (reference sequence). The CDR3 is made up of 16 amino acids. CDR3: CASSYSLGGSSYEQYF. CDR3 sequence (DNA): TGTGCCAGCAGTTACTCCCTAGGTGGGAGCTCCTACGAGCAGTACTTC.

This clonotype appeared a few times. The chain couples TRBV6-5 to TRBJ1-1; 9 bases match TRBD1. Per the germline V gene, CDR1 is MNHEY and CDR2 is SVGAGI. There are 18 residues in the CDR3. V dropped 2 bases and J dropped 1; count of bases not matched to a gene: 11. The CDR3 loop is CASSYTQGARGGNTEAFF. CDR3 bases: TGTGCCAGCAGTTACACACAGGGGGCCAGGGGGGGGAACACTGAAGCTTTCTTT.

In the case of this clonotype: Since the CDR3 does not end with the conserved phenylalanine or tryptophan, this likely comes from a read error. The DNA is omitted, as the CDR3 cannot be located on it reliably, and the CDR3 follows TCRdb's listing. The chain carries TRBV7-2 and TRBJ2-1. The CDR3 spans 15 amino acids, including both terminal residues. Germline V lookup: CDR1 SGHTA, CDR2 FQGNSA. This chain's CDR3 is CASSPLYGAYNEKFI.

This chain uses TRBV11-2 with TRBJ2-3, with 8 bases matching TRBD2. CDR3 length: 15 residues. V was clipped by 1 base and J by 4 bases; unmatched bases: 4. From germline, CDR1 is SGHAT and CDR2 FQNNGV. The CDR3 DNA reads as TGTGCCAGCAGCTTAGCGGGGGGGGCCCCAGATACGCAGTATTTT. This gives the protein CASSLAGGAPDTQYF. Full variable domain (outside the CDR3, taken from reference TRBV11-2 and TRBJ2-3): EAGVAQSPRYKIIEKRQSVAFWCNPISGHATLYWYQQILGQGPKLLIQFQNNGVVDDSQLPKDRFSAERLKGVDSTLKIQPAKLEDSAVYLCASSLAGGAPDTQYFGPGTRLTVL.

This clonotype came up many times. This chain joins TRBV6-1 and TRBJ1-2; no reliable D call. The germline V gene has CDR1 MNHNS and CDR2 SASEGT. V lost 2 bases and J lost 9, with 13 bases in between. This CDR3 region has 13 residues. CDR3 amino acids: CASSELDSRSYTF. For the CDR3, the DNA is TGTGCCAGCAGTGAATTGGATTCTCGGAGCTACACCTTC.

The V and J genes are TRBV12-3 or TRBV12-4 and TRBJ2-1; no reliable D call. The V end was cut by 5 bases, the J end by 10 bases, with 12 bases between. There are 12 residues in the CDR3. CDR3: CASSLSPYEQFF. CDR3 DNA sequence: TGTGCCAGCAGTCTATCCCCCTACGAGCAGTTCTTC.

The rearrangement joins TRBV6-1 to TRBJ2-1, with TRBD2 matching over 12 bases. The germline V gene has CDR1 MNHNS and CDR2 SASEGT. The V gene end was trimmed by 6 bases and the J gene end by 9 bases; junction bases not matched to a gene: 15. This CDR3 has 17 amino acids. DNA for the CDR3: TGTGCCAGCAGATCCACCCCTAGCGGGAGGGCCGGAGGTGAGCAGTTCTTC. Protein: CASRSTPSGRAGGEQFF.

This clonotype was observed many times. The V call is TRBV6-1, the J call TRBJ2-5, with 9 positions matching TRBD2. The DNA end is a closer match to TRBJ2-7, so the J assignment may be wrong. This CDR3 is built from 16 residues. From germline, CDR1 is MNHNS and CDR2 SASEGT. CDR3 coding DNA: TGTGCCAGCAGTTCCTCCTTCGGGGGACTAGCAGACGAGCAGTACTTC. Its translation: CASSSSFGGLADEQYF.

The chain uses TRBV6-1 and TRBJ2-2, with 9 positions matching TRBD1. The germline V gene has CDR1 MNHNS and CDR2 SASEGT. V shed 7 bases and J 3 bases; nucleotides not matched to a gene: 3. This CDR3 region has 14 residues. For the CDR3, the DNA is TGTGCCAGCATTACAGGGGGCGACACCGGGGAGCTGTTTTTT. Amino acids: CASITGGDTGELFF.

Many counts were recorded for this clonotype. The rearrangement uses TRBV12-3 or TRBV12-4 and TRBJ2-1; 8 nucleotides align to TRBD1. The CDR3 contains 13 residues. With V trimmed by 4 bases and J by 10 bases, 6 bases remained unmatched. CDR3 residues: CASSSPDRGEQFF. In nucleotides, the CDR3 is TGTGCCAGCAGTTCTCCTGACAGGGGCGAGCAGTTCTTC.

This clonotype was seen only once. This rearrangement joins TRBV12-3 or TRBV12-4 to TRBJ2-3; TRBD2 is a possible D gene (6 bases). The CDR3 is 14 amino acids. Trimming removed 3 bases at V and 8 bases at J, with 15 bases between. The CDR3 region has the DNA TGTGCCAGCAGTTTGGCTCCCGGGAGTGCTACGCAGTATTTT. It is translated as CASSLAPGSATQYF.

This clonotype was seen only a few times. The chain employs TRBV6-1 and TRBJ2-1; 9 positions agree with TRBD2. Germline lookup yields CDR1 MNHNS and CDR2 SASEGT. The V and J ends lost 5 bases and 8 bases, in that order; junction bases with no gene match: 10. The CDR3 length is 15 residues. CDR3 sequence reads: CASSPRTSAGDEQFF. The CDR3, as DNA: TGTGCCAGCAGTCCCCGGACTAGCGCAGGGGATGAGCAGTTCTTC.

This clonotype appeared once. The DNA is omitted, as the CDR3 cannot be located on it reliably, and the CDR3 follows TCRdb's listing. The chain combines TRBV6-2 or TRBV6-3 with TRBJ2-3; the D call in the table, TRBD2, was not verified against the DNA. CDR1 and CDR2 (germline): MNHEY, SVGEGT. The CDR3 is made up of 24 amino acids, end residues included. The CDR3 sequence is CASSVIAGGYEQYFGPGEGGPSTF.

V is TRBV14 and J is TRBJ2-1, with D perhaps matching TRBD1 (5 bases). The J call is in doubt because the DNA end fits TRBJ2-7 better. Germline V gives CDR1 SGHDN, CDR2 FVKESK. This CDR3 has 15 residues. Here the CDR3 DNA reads TGTGCCAGCAGCCAGGATTCGTGGCTAGGGGACGAGCAGTACTTC. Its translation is CASSQDSWLGDEQYF.

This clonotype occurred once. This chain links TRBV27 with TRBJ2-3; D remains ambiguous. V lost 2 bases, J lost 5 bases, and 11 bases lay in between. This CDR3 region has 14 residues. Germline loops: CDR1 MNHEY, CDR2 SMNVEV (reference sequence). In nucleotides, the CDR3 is TGTGCCAGCAGTTTAAGGTACTCCGGAGATACGCAGTATTTT. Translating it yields CASSLRYSGDTQYF.

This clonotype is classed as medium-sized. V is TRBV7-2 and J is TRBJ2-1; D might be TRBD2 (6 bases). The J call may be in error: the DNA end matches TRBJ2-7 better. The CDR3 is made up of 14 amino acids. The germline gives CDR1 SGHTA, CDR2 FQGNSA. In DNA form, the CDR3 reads TGTGCCAGCAGCATATCGGGAGAACGGTACGAGCAGTACTTC. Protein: CASSISGERYEQYF.

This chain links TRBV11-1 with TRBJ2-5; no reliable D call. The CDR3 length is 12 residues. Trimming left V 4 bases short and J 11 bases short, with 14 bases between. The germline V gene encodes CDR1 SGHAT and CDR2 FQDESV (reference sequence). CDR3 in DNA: TGTGCCAGCAGCTACCAATCTAATGAGCAGTACTTC. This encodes CASSYQSNEQYF.

CDR3 in amino acids: CASSLGGLARYNEQFF. The CDR3, as DNA: TGTGCCAGCAGTTTGGGTGGACTAGCTAGGTACAATGAGCAGTTCTTC. The gene calls are TRBV27 and TRBJ2-1; 8 positions agree with TRBD2. Germline V lookup: CDR1 MNHEY, CDR2 SMNVEV (reference sequence). The CDR3 loop spans 16 amino acids. V gave up 3 bases and J gave up 4 bases; unmatched junction bases: 8.

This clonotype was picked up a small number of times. CDR3 nucleotide sequence: TGTGCCAGCAGCCCTCCCGGCGCCTTATACAATGAGCAGTACTTC. Translation gives CASSPPGALYNEQYF. The chain carries TRBV11-2 and TRBJ2-1; no definite D call. TRBJ2-7 explains the end of the DNA better; the J call may be wrong. Germline V gene lookup returns CDR1 SGHAT and CDR2 FQNNGV. The CDR3 extends over 15 amino acids.